The present entry profiles one T cell receptor (beta chain) with its context. Its antigen is unidentified. The sample is drawn from a study of blood T cells in healthy people across ages. Combining a sample-barcoded 5' primer with a J-beta primer mix, a second PCR ran for about 7 to 11 cycles. The yield of each sample was at least 2.5 million CDR3-containing paired-end reads. TCRdb processed the 5' RACE reads anew with MiXCR; each CDR3 protein has one entry. The table lists around 1,100,000 distinct CDR3 sequences, roughly two fifths of them singletons, with 10% to 15% in the top ten. J was trimmed by 0 bases and V by 4 bases; bases with no gene match: 3. CDR1 is LGHDT, CDR2 YNNKEL, per germline (reference sequence). This CDR3 contains 15 residues. Points from the study as a whole: Estimates drawn from one million T cells were deemed to understate diversity.

Material: blood. V gene TRBV3-1 combines with J gene TRBJ2-7; 10 bases agree with TRBD2. The TCR comes from a man aged 18 to 30 in good health. In DNA, the CDR3 is TGTGCCAGCAGCCGAAAGCGGGGGGGCTCCTACGAGCAGTACTTC. This encodes CASSRKRGGSYEQYF.